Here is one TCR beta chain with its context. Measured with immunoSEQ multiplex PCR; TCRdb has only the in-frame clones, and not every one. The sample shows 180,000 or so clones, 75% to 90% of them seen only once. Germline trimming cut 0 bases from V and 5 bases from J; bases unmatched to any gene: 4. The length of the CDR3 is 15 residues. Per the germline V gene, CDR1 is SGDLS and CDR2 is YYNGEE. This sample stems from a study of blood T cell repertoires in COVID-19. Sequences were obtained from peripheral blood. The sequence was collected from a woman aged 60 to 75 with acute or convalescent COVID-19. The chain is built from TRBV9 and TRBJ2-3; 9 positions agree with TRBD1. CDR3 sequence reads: CASSVAGTGLDTQYF. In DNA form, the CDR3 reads TGTGCCAGCAGCGTAGCGGGGACAGGGCTAGATACGCAGTATTTT.